This section outlines one T cell receptor beta chain sequence together with its context. What it recognizes is unknown. These data come from a study of shared clonotypes between healthy human individuals. Study-level findings and limits: A few donors had about 5% of their naive CD4 clonotypes in common.

The donors were all Caucasian adults (living in Nashville, Tennessee). Original analysis: There were no quality scores in the junction-only immunoSEQ sequences, so filtering differed. Sequencing was performed with immunoSEQ multiplex PCR; in TCRdb, only in-frame clones are kept and a portion is missing. Clonal size and the V and J genes are those of that table, whereas D and trimming came from the DNA. The sample lists 850,000 to 1,200,000 clones, about 70% occurring once. Sequenced material: memory CD4+ T cells sorted from blood. Subset given: CD45RA-negative fraction. The sequence was collected from a man between 18 and 35 years old in good health.

The CDR3 DNA reads TGTGCCAGCAGCTTAGTTTCACAGCCCTATGGCTACACCTTC. Translated: CASSLVSQPYGYTF. This chain uses TRBV7-2 with TRBJ1-2; D gene unclear. The V end was cut by 1 base, the J end by 4 bases, with 10 bases between. CDR3 size: 14 residues. The germline V gene has CDR1 SGHTA and CDR2 FQGNSA.